The 32 T cell receptor beta chains below come from one sample, sequenced in a study of spatial heterogeneity in lung cancer. Regarding the study as a whole: Counts of expanded intratumoral alpha and beta TCRs tracked tumor mutation counts.

No antigens are known for them. Time point of the sample: sample taken at primary tumor resection. TCRdb reprocessed the 5' RACE reads via MiXCR and lists one record per CDR3 protein. The data show over 25,000 distinct CDR3 sequences, just over 7% seen once. Sequenced here: lung tumor tissue, sampled at surgery. The source of these receptors is a male donor with early-stage non-small cell lung cancer.

There are many counts of this clonotype. The chain joins TRBV6-1 to TRBJ2-1; maybe TRBD2 (6 bases). Trimming removed 3 bases from V and 10 bases from J, with 16 bases in between. CDR1 and CDR2 from the germline V gene are MNHNS and SASEGT. The CDR3 has 14 amino acids. In DNA, the CDR3 is TGTGCCAGCAGTGATTGGGGACTCCAAGGGGAGCAGTTCTTC. This sequence encodes CASSDWGLQGEQFF.

This clonotype came up many times. The rearrangement joins TRBV2 to TRBJ2-5; 7 nucleotides align to TRBD2. Germline-derived CDR1 and CDR2 are SNHLY and FYNNEI. With V trimmed by 7 bases and J by 5 bases, 4 bases remained unmatched. The CDR3 runs to 12 residues. The DNA of the CDR3 is TGTGCCAGCAACCCGGGGGGTGAGACCCAGTACTTC. Translating gives CASNPGGETQYF.

This clonotype was found many times. The chain uses TRBV10-1 and TRBJ1-1, with 7 bases aligning to TRBD1. Germline V gene sequence: CDR1 WNHNN, CDR2 SYGVQD (reference sequence). The CDR3 extends over 14 amino acids. The J segment lost 0 bases and the V segment lost 8 bases, leaving 6 bases of the junction unmatched. Here the CDR3 DNA reads TGCGCCAGCTCTGCGGACAGGTTGAACACTGAAGCTTTCTTT. It is translated as CASSADRLNTEAFF.

This clonotype was seen only a few times. The rearrangement uses TRBV7-2 and TRBJ1-2, with D uncertain. This CDR3 has 14 amino acids. The V gene lost 4 bases and the J gene lost 3 bases, with 12 bases spanning the gap. CDR1 SGHTA and CDR2 FQGNSA come from the germline V gene. As DNA, the CDR3 is TGTGCCAGCAGCTCCCATGAGTCTGACTATGGCTACACCTTC. Translating gives CASSSHESDYGYTF.

The chain links TRBV28 to TRBJ1-3; D may be TRBD1 (6 bases). Germline V gene sequence: CDR1 MDHEN, CDR2 SYDVKM. The V gene lost 2 bases and the J gene lost 8 bases, with 7 bases spanning the gap. The CDR3 loop spans 12 amino acids. The CDR3: CASSLRGDTIYF. The CDR3 nucleotides read TGTGCCAGCAGTTTAAGGGGGGACACCATATATTTT.

This clonotype has a handful of counts. V usage is TRBV24-1 and J usage is TRBJ2-2; 11 nucleotides align to TRBD1. CDR3 length: 16 residues. Germline V gene data show CDR1 as KGHDR and CDR2 as SFDVKD. V was clipped by 7 bases and J by 5 bases; unmatched bases: 8. The CDR3 loop is CATRGTGTGGTGELFF. DNA of the CDR3: TGTGCCACCAGGGGTACCGGGACAGGGGGGACCGGGGAGCTGTTTTTT.

This clonotype was recorded many times. The chain links TRBV20-1 to TRBJ2-1; 7 positions match TRBD1. Germline V gene lookup returns CDR1 DFQATT and CDR2 SNEGSKA (reference sequence). The junction had 9 bases not matched to a gene; V was cut back by 0 bases and J by 4 bases. The CDR3 length is 16 residues. CDR3 in DNA: TGCAGTGCTAGAGACCCCGGACAGGTGGGATACAATGAGCAGTTCTTC. Encoded protein: CSARDPGQVGYNEQFF.

CDR3 in amino acids: CASSSGLSYEQYF. The CDR3 DNA sequence: TGTGCCAGCAGCTCGGGCCTCTCCTACGAGCAGTACTTC. This chain links TRBV7-2 with TRBJ2-7; D is unclear. In germline, CDR1 is SGHTA, CDR2 FQGNSA. CDR3 length: 13 amino acids. Between the trimmed V and J ends, which lost 4 bases and 0 bases, there was a span of 7 bases.

This clonotype was seen repeatedly, ten times or more. The genes are TRBV5-5 and TRBJ1-1, with a tentative D call TRBD1 (6 bases). The CDR3 consists of 15 residues. V was cut by 3 bases and J by 0 bases, with 12 bases left in between. In germline, CDR1 is SGHKS, CDR2 YYEKEE (reference sequence). The CDR3 region has the DNA TGTGCCAGCAGCTCAACAGGGACGATGAACACTGAAGCTTTCTTT. This gives the protein CASSSTGTMNTEAFF.

This clonotype was seen a few times. The CDR3 coding sequence is TGCGCCAGCAGTATCCGAGGGGTTGATGAAAAACTGTTTTTT. Its protein is CASSIRGVDEKLFF. The chain has TRBV5-1 and TRBJ1-4; maybe TRBD1 (5 bases). This CDR3 has 14 amino acids. CDR1 and CDR2 (germline): SGHRS, YFSETQ. The V end lost 5 bases, the J end lost 6 bases, and 14 bases lay between the germline ends.

The sample holds many counts of this clonotype. The chain combines TRBV5-1 with TRBJ2-5; D not certain. V was pared by 0 bases and J by 4 bases, with 19 bases between. The CDR3 has 17 amino acids. Germline CDR1 SGHRS, CDR2 YFSETQ. The CDR3 DNA follows: TGCGCCAGCAGCTTGGCGGACGGGCACGGGCCCACAGAGACCCAGTACTTC. Residues: CASSLADGHGPTETQYF.

V and J are TRBV20-1 and TRBJ1-6; D gene unclear. Per germline, CDR1 DFQATT and CDR2 SNEGSKA (reference sequence). CDR3 length: 14 amino acids. V was cut by 3 bases and J by 7 bases, with 13 bases left in between. CDR3 nucleotides: TGCAGTGCTAGTGGGTCCAGTGTGAATTCACCCCTCCACTTT. It is translated as CSASGSSVNSPLHF.

This clonotype was picked up many times. This chain joins TRBV7-2 and TRBJ1-2; 7 bases match TRBD1. J lost 3 bases, V lost 5 bases, and 6 bases had no gene match. This CDR3 has 14 residues. From germline, CDR1 is SGHTA and CDR2 FQGNSA. The CDR3 spells CASSPAGQHYGYTF. In nucleotides, the CDR3 is TGTGCCAGCAGCCCGGCGGGACAGCACTATGGCTACACCTTC.

This clonotype has a count of ten or more. The chain uses TRBV6-2 or TRBV6-3 and TRBJ2-1; TRBD1 agrees at 7 bases. V shed 7 bases, J shed 7 bases, and the junction held 4 bases outside the gene matches. Germline CDR1 is MNHEY and CDR2 is SVGEGT. The CDR3 loop spans 12 amino acids. The CDR3 region is CASTDRVNEQFF. DNA for the CDR3: TGTGCCAGCACCGACAGGGTGAATGAGCAGTTCTTC.

The sample holds many counts of this clonotype. The chain joins TRBV6-1 to TRBJ1-1; TRBD1 is a possible D gene (5 bases). Germline CDR1 reads MNHNS; CDR2 reads SASEGT. Deletions cut 5 bases from V and 5 bases from J, with 18 bases between. There are 15 residues in the CDR3. This CDR3 is CASSNGDLGRTEAFF. The DNA for the CDR3 is TGTGCCAGCAGTAACGGGGACTTGGGCAGGACTGAAGCTTTCTTT.

The V and J genes are TRBV6-5 and TRBJ1-6; D might be TRBD1 (5 bases). Trimming cost V 0 bases and J 8 bases, with 11 bases left between them. The germline CDR1 and CDR2 sequences are MNHEY and SVGAGI. CDR3 length: 15 residues. The chain's CDR3 is CASSYSGGVHSPLHF. The CDR3 DNA reads TGTGCCAGCAGTTACTCGGGGGGAGTGCATTCACCCCTCCACTTT.

There are many counts of this clonotype. CDR3 loop: CASRAMGGETNEQFF. The CDR3 DNA is TGTGCCAGCAGAGCCATGGGGGGCGAGACCAATGAGCAGTTCTTC. The chain combines TRBV28 with TRBJ2-1; the D call may be TRBD1 or TRBD2 (6 bases each). The ends were cut back, 6 bases at V and 6 bases at J, with 18 bases in the middle. The germline gives CDR1 MDHEN, CDR2 SYDVKM. The CDR3 spans 15 residues. The whole variable domain, filled in from reference TRBV28 and TRBJ2-1, reads DVKVTQSSRYLVKRTGEKVFLECVQDMDHENMFWYRQDPGLGLRLIYFSYDVKMKEKGDIPEGYSVSREKKERFSLILESASTNQTSMYLCASRAMGGETNEQFFGPGTRLTVL.

This clonotype was counted between two and nine times. The chain joins TRBV6-2 or TRBV6-3 to TRBJ1-1; 9 bases are shared with TRBD1. V trimming: 6 bases; J trimming: 5 bases; junction bases outside the gene matches: 4. This CDR3 is 13 amino acids long. Germline loops: CDR1 MNHEY, CDR2 SVGEGT. This CDR3 is CASRSTGGTEAFF. CDR3 DNA: TGTGCCAGCAGATCGACAGGGGGGACTGAAGCTTTCTTT.

This clonotype was seen at least ten times. This chain joins TRBV18 and TRBJ2-2, with D hard to call. CDR1 and CDR2 (germline): KGHSH, LQKENI. The CDR3 contains 14 residues. V shed 4 bases and J shed 7 bases, with 13 bases lying between them. In DNA form, the CDR3 reads TGTGCCAGCTCACTGCAAGGGCGGTTCGGGGAGCTGTTTTTT. Encoded protein: CASSLQGRFGELFF. The full variable domain, in which reference TRBV18 and TRBJ2-2 provide the parts outside the CDR3, is NAGVMQNPRHLVRRRGQEARLRCSPMKGHSHVYWYRQLPEEGLKFMVYLQKENIIDESGMPKERFSAEFPKEGPSILRIQQVVRGDSAAYFCASSLQGRFGELFFGEGSRLTVL.

By frequency in the sample, this clonotype is medium-sized. V usage is TRBV6-5 and J usage is TRBJ1-2; a weak D match, TRBD1 (6 bases). The CDR3 contains 15 residues. The V end lost 0 bases, the J end lost 8 bases, and 16 bases lay between the germline ends. The germline gives CDR1 MNHEY, CDR2 SVGAGI. The CDR3 DNA reads TGTGCCAGCAGTTACTCGGGTCCGGGGGCGCTCGGCTACACCTTC. The encoded protein is CASSYSGPGALGYTF.

The chain joins TRBV20-1 to TRBJ1-4; D may be TRBD1 (6 bases). The ends were cut back, 0 bases at V and 8 bases at J, with 10 bases in the middle. This CDR3 has 13 residues. Germline CDR1 is DFQATT and CDR2 is SNEGSKA (reference sequence). The CDR3 region is CSARDMTGEKLFF. CDR3 sequence (DNA): TGCAGTGCTAGAGACATGACAGGCGAAAAACTGTTTTTT.

This clonotype was seen many times. The V gene is TRBV12-3 or TRBV12-4, the J gene TRBJ2-1; D gene uncertain. V lost 2 bases and J 9 bases, leaving 14 bases between the germline ends. There are 14 residues in the CDR3. Written as DNA, the CDR3 is TGTGCCAGCAGTTTATCGGCAGCCCGTCCTGAGCAGTTCTTC. Its translation is CASSLSAARPEQFF.

In this sample, this clonotype turned up many times. The V and J genes are TRBV19 and TRBJ1-2, with D unclear. Trimming left V 0 bases short and J 4 bases short, with 3 bases between. Germline V lookup: CDR1 LNHDA, CDR2 SQIVND (reference sequence). The CDR3 has 12 residues. The CDR3 region is CASSIDGYGYTF. The CDR3 DNA follows: TGTGCCAGTAGTATAGATGGCTATGGCTACACCTTC.

The chain couples TRBV6-1 to TRBJ2-7; the D is unclear. The CDR3 runs to 14 residues. Germline V gene sequence: CDR1 MNHNS, CDR2 SASEGT. With 10 bases removed from V and 2 bases from J, the gap between germline ends came to 18 bases. The CDR3 sequence: CATEARADTYEQYF. In DNA form, the CDR3 reads TGTGCCACAGAAGCAAGGGCGGATACCTACGAGCAGTACTTC.

A note on this clonotype: This clone may be a read error of a much larger clone one base away. The rearrangement links TRBV5-1 to TRBJ2-5; D unclear. CDR3 length: 14 residues. Germline CDR1 reads SGHRS; CDR2 reads YFSETQ. V was shortened by 0 bases and J by 5 bases, with 11 bases between the two germline ends. The CDR3 DNA sequence: TGCGCCAGCAGCTTGGAGGCCGAAGTGGAGACCCAGTACTTC. Encoded protein: CASSLEAEVETQYF. Supplemented by reference TRBV5-1 and TRBJ2-5, the full variable domain reads KAGVTQTPRYLIKTRGQQVTLSCSPISGHRSVSWYQQTPGQGLQFLFEYFSETQRNKGNFPGRFSGRQFSNSRSEMNVSTLELGDSALYLCASSLEAEVETQYFGPGTRLLVL.

This clonotype was detected ten times or more. The chain couples TRBV4-3 to TRBJ1-6; no definite D call. The length of the CDR3 is 13 residues. V lost 0 bases and J lost 8, with 5 bases in between. CDR1 and CDR2 (germline): LGHNA, YSLEER. CDR3 in DNA: TGCGCCAGCAGCCAAGACATGGATTCACCCCTCCACTTT. Protein sequence: CASSQDMDSPLHF.

This clonotype occurred many times. The chain is built from TRBV7-9 and TRBJ2-7; D gene unclear. The V gene's germline CDR1 is SEHNR and CDR2 FQNEAQ (reference sequence). CDR3 size: 12 residues. V was pared by 0 bases and J by 6 bases, with 6 bases between. The DNA of the CDR3 is TGTGCCAGCAGCTTAGCCACAAGCGAGCAGTACTTC. Amino acid sequence: CASSLATSEQYF.

This clonotype showed up many times. The chain recombines TRBV19 with TRBJ2-1; 8 bases map to TRBD2. Germline V gene data show CDR1 as LNHDA and CDR2 as SQIVND (reference sequence). Trimming cost V 3 bases and J 9 bases; bases outside gene matches: 7. The CDR3 spans 14 residues. Here the CDR3 DNA reads TGTGCCAGTAGTATCCCGGGGGGGCCTTCTGAGCAGTTCTTC. Translating it yields CASSIPGGPSEQFF.

This clonotype was picked up a small number of times. The J gene is TRBJ2-7, the V gene TRBV7-9; D uncertain. Trimming removed 3 bases at V and 7 bases at J, with 13 bases between. This CDR3 is 13 amino acids long. The germline gives CDR1 SEHNR, CDR2 FQNEAQ (reference sequence). CDR3 DNA sequence: TGTGCCAGCAGCTTCGGACGGTCTGGAGAGCAGTACTTC. This sequence encodes CASSFGRSGEQYF.

This clonotype was seen at least ten times. The rearrangement uses TRBV12-3 or TRBV12-4 and TRBJ2-5; D may be TRBD2 (7 bases). This CDR3 contains 16 residues. V gave up 7 bases and J gave up 5 bases, with 23 bases separating them. CDR3 bases: TGTGCCAGCACCTTTAGGAAAAGGGGGGGGCCTGAGACCCAGTACTTC. Translation gives CASTFRKRGGPETQYF.

In this sample, this clonotype turned up a few times. The rearrangement links TRBV4-3 to TRBJ1-4; no firm D call. Germline V gene data show CDR1 as LGHNA and CDR2 as YSLEER. This CDR3 is built from 16 residues. V dropped 0 bases and J dropped 4 bases, with 12 bases sitting between them. CDR3: CASSQDHRRVNEKLFF. CDR3 nucleotides: TGCGCCAGCAGCCAAGATCATCGTCGGGTTAATGAAAAACTGTTTTTT.

This clonotype was detected many times. V is TRBV6-5 and J is TRBJ2-1, with a tentative D call TRBD2 (7 bases). This CDR3 region has 15 residues. Germline CDR1 is MNHEY and CDR2 is SVGAGI. The V and J ends lost 6 bases and 0 bases respectively, with 12 bases between them. CDR3 amino acids: CASRPGGLSYNEQFF. In DNA form, the CDR3 reads TGTGCCAGCAGACCCGGGGGGCTCTCCTACAATGAGCAGTTCTTC.